A selection of T cell receptor beta chains follows, all from one sample in a study of spatial heterogeneity in lung cancer. Via MiXCR, TCRdb re-called the 5' RACE reads, giving one row per CDR3 protein. The sample lists more than 6,000 distinct CDR3 sequences; over 9.5% were seen once. The source was normal lung tissue next to the tumor, collected at surgery. The source is a male donor with early-stage non-small cell lung cancer. Both conserved end residues are part of each CDR3. Each record gives: CDR3 protein, J gene, V gene.

CDR3: CSAREVGIRQFF
J: TRBJ2-1
V: TRBV20-1

CDR3: CASSLDGFNYGYTF
J: TRBJ1-2
V: TRBV5-1

CDR3: CASSLGTHNEQFF
J: TRBJ2-1
V: TRBV27

CDR3: CASSRKGGDSDTQYF
J: TRBJ2-3
V: TRBV7-7

CDR3: CASSLTGADNEQFF
J: TRBJ2-1
V: TRBV7-3

CDR3: CASSGETDYGYTF
J: TRBJ1-2
V: TRBV18

CDR3: CATSDGAGGSYNEQFF
J: TRBJ2-1
V: TRBV24-1

CDR3: CASSLGFSTGNTIYF
J: TRBJ1-3
V: TRBV5-1

CDR3: CASSWSNRDRRYEQYF
J: TRBJ2-7
V: TRBV6-2/TRBV6-3

CDR3: CASSQGGAGELFF
J: TRBJ2-2
V: TRBV3-1

CDR3: CASSPHEGRVYEQYF
J: TRBJ2-7
V: TRBV7-2

CDR3: CASSLGGLAGSSYEQYF
J: TRBJ2-7
V: TRBV7-9

CDR3: CASSLTGQGIPYNEQFF
J: TRBJ2-1
V: TRBV11-2

CDR3: CASSLGQDNRKLFF
J: TRBJ1-4
V: TRBV7-2

CDR3: CASSWGPGGASFDGYTF
J: TRBJ1-2
V: TRBV5-6

CDR3: CASSPDYNEQFF
J: TRBJ2-1
V: TRBV18

CDR3: CASSQAGRARKTQYF
J: TRBJ2-5
V: TRBV3-1

CDR3: CASSRILDLSTDTQYF
J: TRBJ2-3
V: TRBV3-1

CDR3: CASSRQGLRETQYF
J: TRBJ2-5
V: TRBV5-1

CDR3: CSATRADRDSDGYTF
J: TRBJ1-2
V: TRBV20-1

CDR3: CSARAGGAYEQYF
J: TRBJ2-7
V: TRBV20-1

CDR3: CASSPGHGAKRGGREQFF
J: TRBJ2-1
V: TRBV7-2

CDR3: CSPRGRASETQYF
J: TRBJ2-5
V: TRBV20-1

CDR3: CSANRDYGAGIQYF
J: TRBJ2-4
V: TRBV20-1

CDR3: CSAEASGGDTQYF
J: TRBJ2-3
V: TRBV20-1

CDR3: CASSLEDSTDTQYF
J: TRBJ2-3
V: TRBV7-8

CDR3: CASSLGWTGGTNEQFF
J: TRBJ2-1
V: TRBV7-8

CDR3: CASSYTAGTDQPQHF
J: TRBJ1-5
V: TRBV6-5

CDR3: CASSLPGQASDTQYF
J: TRBJ2-3
V: TRBV19

CDR3: CASSEGFRNYNEQFF
J: TRBJ2-1
V: TRBV6-1

CDR3: CASSYSLGLAGGPYEQYF
J: TRBJ2-7
V: TRBV6-5

CDR3: CASRGPSREQYF
J: TRBJ2-7
V: TRBV6-2/TRBV6-3

CDR3: CASSYSRTGANTEAFF
J: TRBJ1-1
V: TRBV28

CDR3: CASSLGTGWVYEQYF
J: TRBJ2-7
V: TRBV7-2

CDR3: CASSYGYSDTQYF
J: TRBJ2-3
V: TRBV6-5

CDR3: CSARVQGGPFF
J: TRBJ1-1
V: TRBV20-1

CDR3: CASSPVGDSTDTQYF
J: TRBJ2-3
V: TRBV18

CDR3: CASSLTSGQETQYF
J: TRBJ2-5
V: TRBV9

CDR3: CASSPSGFGTDTQYF
J: TRBJ2-3
V: TRBV2

CDR3: CASSLAGDSYEQYF
J: TRBJ2-7
V: TRBV12-3/TRBV12-4

CDR3: CASSDSLTNNEQFF
J: TRBJ2-1
V: TRBV10-1

CDR3: CASSQWITGRANYGYTF
J: TRBJ1-2
V: TRBV6-5

CDR3: CASSIQGMNTEAFF
J: TRBJ1-1
V: TRBV7-6

CDR3: CASSQDLLETYQETQYF
J: TRBJ2-5
V: TRBV4-1

CDR3: CSVGRRGNTEAFF
J: TRBJ1-1
V: TRBV29-1

CDR3: CASSLLNTDTQYF
J: TRBJ2-3
V: TRBV5-1

CDR3: CASSDWGGSNQPQHF
J: TRBJ1-5
V: TRBV2